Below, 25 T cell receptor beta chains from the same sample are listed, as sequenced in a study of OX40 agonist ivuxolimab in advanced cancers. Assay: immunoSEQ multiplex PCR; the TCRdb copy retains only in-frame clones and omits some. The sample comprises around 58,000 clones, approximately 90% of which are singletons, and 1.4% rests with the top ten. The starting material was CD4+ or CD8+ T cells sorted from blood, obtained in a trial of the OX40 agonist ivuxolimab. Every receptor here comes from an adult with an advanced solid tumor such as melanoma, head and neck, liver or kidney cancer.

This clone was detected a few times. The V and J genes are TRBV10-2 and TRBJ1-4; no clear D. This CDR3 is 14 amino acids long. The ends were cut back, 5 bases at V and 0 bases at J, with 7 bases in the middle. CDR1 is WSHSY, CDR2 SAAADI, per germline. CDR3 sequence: CASSRRTTNEKLFF. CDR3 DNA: TGCGCCAGCAGTCGGAGGACAACTAATGAAAAACTGTTTTTT.

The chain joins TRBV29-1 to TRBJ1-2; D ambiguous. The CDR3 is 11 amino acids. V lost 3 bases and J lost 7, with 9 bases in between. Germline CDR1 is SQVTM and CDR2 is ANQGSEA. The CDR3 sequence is CSVEWGAGYTF. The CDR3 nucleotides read TGCAGCGTTGAGTGGGGAGCTGGCTACACCTTC. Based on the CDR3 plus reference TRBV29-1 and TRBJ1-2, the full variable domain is SAVISQKPSRDICQRGTSLTIQCQVDSQVTMMFWYRQQPGQSLTLIATANQGSEATYESGFVIDKFPISRPNLTFSTLTVSNMSPEDSSIYLCSVEWGAGYTFGSGTRLTVV.

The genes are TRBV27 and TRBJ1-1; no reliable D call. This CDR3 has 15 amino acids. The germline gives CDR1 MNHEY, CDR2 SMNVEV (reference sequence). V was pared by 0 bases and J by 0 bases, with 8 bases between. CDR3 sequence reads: CASSLSFNLNTEAFF. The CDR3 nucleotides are TGTGCCAGCAGTTTATCATTCAATTTGAACACTGAAGCTTTCTTT.

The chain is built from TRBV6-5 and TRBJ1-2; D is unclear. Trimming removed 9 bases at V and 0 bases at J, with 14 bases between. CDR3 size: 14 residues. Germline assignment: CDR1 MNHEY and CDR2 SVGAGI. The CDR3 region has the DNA TGTGCCAGTCGATCGTCCAATGCTAACTATGGCTACACCTTC. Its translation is CASRSSNANYGYTF.

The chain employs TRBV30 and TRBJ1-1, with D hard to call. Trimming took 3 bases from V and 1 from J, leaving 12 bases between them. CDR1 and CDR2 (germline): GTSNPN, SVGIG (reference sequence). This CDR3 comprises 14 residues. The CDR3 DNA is TGTGCCTGGAGCCGGGAGGCCCGGAACACTGAAGCTTTCTTT. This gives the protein CAWSREARNTEAFF.

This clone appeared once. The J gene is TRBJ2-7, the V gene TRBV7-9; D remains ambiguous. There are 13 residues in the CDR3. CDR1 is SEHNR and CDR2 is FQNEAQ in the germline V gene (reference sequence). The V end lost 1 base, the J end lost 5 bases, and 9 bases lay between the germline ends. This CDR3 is CASSLDPIDEQYF. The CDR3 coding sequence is TGTGCCAGCAGCTTAGACCCGATCGACGAGCAGTACTTC.

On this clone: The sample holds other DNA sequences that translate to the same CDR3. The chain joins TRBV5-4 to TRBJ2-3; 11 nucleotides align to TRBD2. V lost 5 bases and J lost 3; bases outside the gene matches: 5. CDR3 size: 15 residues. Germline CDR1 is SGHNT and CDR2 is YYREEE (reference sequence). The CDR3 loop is CASRSGTSGTDTQYF. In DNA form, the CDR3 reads TGTGCCAGCAGATCCGGGACTAGCGGAACAGATACGCAGTATTTT.

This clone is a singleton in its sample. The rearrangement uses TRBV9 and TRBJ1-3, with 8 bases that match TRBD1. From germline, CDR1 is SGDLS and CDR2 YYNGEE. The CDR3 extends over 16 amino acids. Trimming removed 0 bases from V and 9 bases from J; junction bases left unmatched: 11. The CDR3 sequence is CASSVGQGSLEGTIYF. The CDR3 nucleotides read TGTGCCAGCAGCGTAGGACAGGGGAGTCTAGAGGGCACCATATATTTT. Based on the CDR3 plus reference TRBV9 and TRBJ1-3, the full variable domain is DSGVTQTPKHLITATGQRVTLRCSPRSGDLSVYWYQQSLDQGLQFLIQYYNGEERAKGNILERFSAQQFPDLHSELNLSSLELGDSALYFCASSVGQGSLEGTIYFGEGSWLTVV.

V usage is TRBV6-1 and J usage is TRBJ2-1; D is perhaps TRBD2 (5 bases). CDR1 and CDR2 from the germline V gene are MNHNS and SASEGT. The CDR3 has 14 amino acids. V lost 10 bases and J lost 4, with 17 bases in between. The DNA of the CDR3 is TGTGCCACCATCGTGGGAGCGGAGTACAATGAGCAGTTCTTC. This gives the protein CATIVGAEYNEQFF.

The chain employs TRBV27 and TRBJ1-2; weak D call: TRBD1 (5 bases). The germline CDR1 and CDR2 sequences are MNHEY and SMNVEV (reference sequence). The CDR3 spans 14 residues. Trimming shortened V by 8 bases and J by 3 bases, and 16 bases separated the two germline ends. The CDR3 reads CASRRPGRDYGYTF. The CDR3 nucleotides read TGTGCCAGCCGTCGACCGGGGCGGGACTATGGCTACACCTTC.

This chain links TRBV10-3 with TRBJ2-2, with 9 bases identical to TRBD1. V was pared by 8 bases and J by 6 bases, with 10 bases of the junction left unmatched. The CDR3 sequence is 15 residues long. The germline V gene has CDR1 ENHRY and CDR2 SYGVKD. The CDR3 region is CAISSDRGSAGELFF. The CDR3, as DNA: TGTGCCATCTCGAGCGACAGGGGGTCCGCCGGGGAGCTGTTTTTT.

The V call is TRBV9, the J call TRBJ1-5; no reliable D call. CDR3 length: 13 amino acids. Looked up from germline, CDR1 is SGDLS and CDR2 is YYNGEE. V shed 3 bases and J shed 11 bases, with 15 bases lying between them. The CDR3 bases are TGTGCCAGCAGCGCCACACCCGGCGTGGCCCAGCATTTT. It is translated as CASSATPGVAQHF.

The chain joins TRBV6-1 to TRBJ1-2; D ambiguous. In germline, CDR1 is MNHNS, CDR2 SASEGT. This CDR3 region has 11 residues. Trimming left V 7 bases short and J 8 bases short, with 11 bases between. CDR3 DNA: TGTGCCAGCACCATCGGTAGCGGCTACACCTTC. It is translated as CASTIGSGYTF.

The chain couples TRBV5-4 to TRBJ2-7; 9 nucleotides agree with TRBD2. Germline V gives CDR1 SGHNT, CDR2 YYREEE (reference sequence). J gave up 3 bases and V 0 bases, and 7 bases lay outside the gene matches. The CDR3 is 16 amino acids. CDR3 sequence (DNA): TGTGCCAGCAGCTTGGGGAGCGGGGGGTTTTTCTACGAGCAGTACTTC. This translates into CASSLGSGGFFYEQYF.

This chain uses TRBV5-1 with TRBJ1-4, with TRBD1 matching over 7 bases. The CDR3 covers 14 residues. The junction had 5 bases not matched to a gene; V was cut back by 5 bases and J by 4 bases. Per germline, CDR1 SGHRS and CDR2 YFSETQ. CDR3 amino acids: CASRTGTVNEKLFF. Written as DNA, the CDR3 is TGCGCCAGCAGAACCGGGACAGTTAATGAAAAACTGTTTTTT.

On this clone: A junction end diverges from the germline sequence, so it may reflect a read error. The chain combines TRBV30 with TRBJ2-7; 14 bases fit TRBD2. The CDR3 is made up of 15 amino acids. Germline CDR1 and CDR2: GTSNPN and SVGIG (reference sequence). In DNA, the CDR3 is TGTGCCTGGTCCCCGGGACTAGCGGGAGTTGTTAACTCGGACTTC. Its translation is CAWSPGLAGVVNSDF.

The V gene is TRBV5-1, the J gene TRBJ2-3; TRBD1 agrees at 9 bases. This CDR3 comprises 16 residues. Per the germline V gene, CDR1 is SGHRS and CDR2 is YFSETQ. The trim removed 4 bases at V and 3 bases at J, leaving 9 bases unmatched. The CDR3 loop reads CASSQVTGGPTDTQYF. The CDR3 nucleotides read TGCGCCAGCAGCCAAGTAACAGGGGGCCCTACAGATACGCAGTATTTT.

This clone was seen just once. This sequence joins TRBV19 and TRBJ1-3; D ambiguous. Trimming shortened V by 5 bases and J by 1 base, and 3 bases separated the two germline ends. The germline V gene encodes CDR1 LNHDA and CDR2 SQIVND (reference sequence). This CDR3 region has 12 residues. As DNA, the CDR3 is TGTGCCAGTAGTCAATCTGGAAACACCATATATTTT. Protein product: CASSQSGNTIYF.

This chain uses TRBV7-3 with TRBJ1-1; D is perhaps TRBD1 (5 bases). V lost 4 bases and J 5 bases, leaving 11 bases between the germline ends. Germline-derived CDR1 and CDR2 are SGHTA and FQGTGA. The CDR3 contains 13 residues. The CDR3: CASSSQEGTEAFF. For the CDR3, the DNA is TGTGCCAGCAGCTCACAGGAGGGGACTGAAGCTTTCTTT.

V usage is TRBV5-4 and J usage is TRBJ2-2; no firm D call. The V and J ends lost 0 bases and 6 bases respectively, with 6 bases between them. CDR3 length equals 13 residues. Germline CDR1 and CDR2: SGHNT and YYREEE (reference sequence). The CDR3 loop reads CASSLVVPGELFF. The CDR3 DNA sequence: TGTGCCAGCAGCTTGGTAGTCCCCGGGGAGCTGTTTTTT. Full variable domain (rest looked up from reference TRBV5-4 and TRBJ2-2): ETGVTQSPTHLIKTRGQQVTLRCSSQSGHNTVSWYQQALGQGPQFIFQYYREEENGRGNFPPRFSGLQFPNYSSELNVNALELDDSALYLCASSLVVPGELFFGEGSRLTVL.

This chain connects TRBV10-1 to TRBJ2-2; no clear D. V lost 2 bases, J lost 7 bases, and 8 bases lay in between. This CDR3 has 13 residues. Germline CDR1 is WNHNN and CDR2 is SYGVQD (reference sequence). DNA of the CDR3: TGCGCCAGCAGTGAGAGGGCGTACGGGGAGCTGTTTTTT. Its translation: CASSERAYGELFF.

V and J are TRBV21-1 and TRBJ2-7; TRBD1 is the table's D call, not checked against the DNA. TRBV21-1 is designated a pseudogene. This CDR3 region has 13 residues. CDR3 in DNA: TGTGCCAGCAGAAGACATTGGGCCTACGAGCAGTACTTC. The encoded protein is CASRRHWAYEQYF.

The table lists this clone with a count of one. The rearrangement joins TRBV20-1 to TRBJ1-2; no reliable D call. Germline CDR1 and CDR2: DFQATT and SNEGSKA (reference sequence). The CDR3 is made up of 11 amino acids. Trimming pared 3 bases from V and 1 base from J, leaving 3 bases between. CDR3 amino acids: CSASSNYGYTF. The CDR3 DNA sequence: TGCAGTGCTAGTAGTAACTATGGCTACACCTTC.

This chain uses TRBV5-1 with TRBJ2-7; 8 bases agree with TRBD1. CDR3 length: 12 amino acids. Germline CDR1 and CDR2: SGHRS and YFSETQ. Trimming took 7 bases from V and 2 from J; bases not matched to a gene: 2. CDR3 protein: CASRQGTYEQYF. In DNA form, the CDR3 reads TGCGCCAGCCGACAGGGGACCTACGAGCAGTACTTC.

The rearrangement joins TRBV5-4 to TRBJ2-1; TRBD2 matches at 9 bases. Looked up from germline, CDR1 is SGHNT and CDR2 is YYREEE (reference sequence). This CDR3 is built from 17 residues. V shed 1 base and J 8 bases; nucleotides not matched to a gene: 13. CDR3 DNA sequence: TGTGCCAGCAGCTTGTCTCATAGCGGGAGAGGGTACGATGAGCAGTTCTTC. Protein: CASSLSHSGRGYDEQFF.